This T cell receptor beta chain came from a study of cytomegalovirus exposure and HLA in healthy donors. This clone came up a few times. PCR used 60 Vbeta primers and 13 Jbeta primers. Method: immunoSEQ multiplex PCR; TCRdb's copy keeps in-frame clones and lacks some. The data show approximately 130,000 clones, around 79% seen once. This CDR3 comprises 15 residues. Looked up from germline, CDR1 is SEHNR and CDR2 is FQNEAQ (reference sequence). Deletions cut 1 base from V and 3 bases from J, with 12 bases between. The chain combines TRBV7-9 with TRBJ1-1, with TRBD1 as a possible D gene (5 bases). Sequencing input: PBMCs. The receptor's source is a woman in her thirties or forties in good health and CMV-seronegative. CDR3 region: CASSLVGGWHTEAFF. DNA for the CDR3: TGTGCCAGCAGCTTAGTCGGGGGTTGGCACACTGAAGCTTTCTTT. Full variable domain (missing parts from reference TRBV7-9 and TRBJ1-1): DTGVSQNPRHKITKRGQNVTFRCDPISEHNRLYWYRQTLGQGPEFLTYFQNEAQLEKSRLLSDRFSAERPKGSFSTLEIQRTEQGDSAMYLCASSLVGGWHTEAFFGQGTRLTVV.